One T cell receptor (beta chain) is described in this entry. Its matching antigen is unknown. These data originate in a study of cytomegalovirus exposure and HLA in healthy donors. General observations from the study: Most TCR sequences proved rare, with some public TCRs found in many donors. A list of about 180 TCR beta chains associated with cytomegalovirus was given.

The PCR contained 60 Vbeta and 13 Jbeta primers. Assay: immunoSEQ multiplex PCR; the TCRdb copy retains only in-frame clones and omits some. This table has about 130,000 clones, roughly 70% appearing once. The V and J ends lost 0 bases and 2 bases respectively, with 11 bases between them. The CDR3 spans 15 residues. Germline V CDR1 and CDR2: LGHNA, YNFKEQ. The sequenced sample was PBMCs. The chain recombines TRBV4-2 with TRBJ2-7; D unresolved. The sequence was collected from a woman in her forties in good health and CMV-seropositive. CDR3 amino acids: CASSQETGSTYEQYF. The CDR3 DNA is TGTGCCAGCAGCCAAGAAACGGGTAGTACCTACGAGCAGTACTTC.